The present TCR beta chain was sequenced within a study of T cell responses to AZD1222 COVID-19 vaccine (dated by TCRdb to 2020 to 2023). Looking at the study overall: AZD1222 recipients whose second dose came at about 4 weeks and those whose second dose came at about 12 weeks were combined into one group, since spike-specific TCR depth and breadth did not differ between the two schedules. TCR sequencing was performed for 230 to 250 trial participants, of whom about 200 were given two doses of AZD1222 and 26 were given two doses of MenACWY control vaccine. Trial participants were enrolled by age into 18-55, 56-69 and 70-plus year subgroups, with approximately 150, 28 and 58 TCR-sequenced participants respectively.

As to this clone: Its antigen is not yet known. The sample holds no much larger clone one base away, and base qualities are not on file.

In light of the paper, this sample's time point label describes: baseline before first vaccination. Vaccinee samples came from UK trials COV001 and COV002, including a single-blind randomized controlled phase 2/3 trial of AZD1222 (ChAdOx1 nCoV-19) in healthy adults. For TCRbeta chain sequencing, PBMC samples from trial participants were taken at day 0 and at day 28 after the second dose. The CDR3 regions of human TCRbeta chains were subjected to immunosequencing. Turning to the authors' computational methods: Repertoire TCRs were checked for matches against a reference library of SARS-CoV-2-specific TCRs that had been generated using the MIRA antigen-specificity platform. Breadth meant the fraction of unique TCRs that were SARS-CoV-2-associated, whereas depth meant the fraction of total T cells that were SARS-CoV-2-associated. Using the MIRA data, every spike-specific TCR was mapped to the spike region that the TCR reacted to and assigned to either a CD4 or a CD8 class. Log10-transformed breadth and depth values were compared by one-way ANOVA with Sidak's multiple comparisons tests. TCRdb took this table from immuneACCESS and kept in-frame rearrangements with V and J called. Such tables lack part of the clones; where checked against another copy, unresolved V genes explain under half of the gap, and the rest is unexplained. From that table come the V and J calls and clone size; the DNA was used to work out D and trimming. The sample includes 150,000 or so clones, with approximately 89% observed a single time. The ten largest clones take up about 4.2% of the sample.

Here is what the overall study found, with its caveats: After two AZD1222 doses, both the breadth and the depth of spike-specific TCRs were significantly higher than at day 0 and than in MenACWY recipients. Most participants were white British and females outnumbered males, and the authors suggested that clonal diversity may have been underestimated. Conclusions about previously exposed vaccinees were limited because only a handful of AZD1222 recipients were SARS-CoV-2 seropositive at baseline. The vaccine-associated CD4 TCRs covered the entire spike protein, and the dominant responses fell in regions 160-218 and 743-854. In the small 56-69-year group, the increase in depth fell short of significance, most likely because of low power. Epitopes outside the regions mutated in the B.1.351 and B.1.1.7 variants were reportedly recognized by nearly half of the unique spike-specific TCRs. Because no day 14 peak-response samples were available, the repertoires could be characterized only after the peak T cell response.

Its CDR3 holds 12 amino acids, cysteine through phenylalanine. The kept DNA is CDR3 alone, 36 bases in frame from the first base. For CDR1 and CDR2, the germline V gene lists SGDLS and YYNGEE. Trimming costs V 3 bases and J 1 base, and their ends lie 4 bases apart. This sequence was found in an adult in good health. This specimen was peripheral blood, taken on day 0 of AZD1222 vaccination. Recombination connected TRBV9 to TRBJ1-1, with the D gene not clear enough to name. At the DNA level, the sequence is TGTGCCAGCAGCGGCTCGAACACTGAAGCTTTCTTT. This yields the protein CASSGSNTEAFF.